This entry concerns a single T cell receptor (beta chain). The antigen is unknown. The CDR3 contains 16 residues. Germline V gene sequence: CDR1 MGHRA, CDR2 YSYEKL. Trimming removed 1 base from V and 5 bases from J, with 17 bases in between. These data belong to a study of cytomegalovirus exposure and HLA in healthy donors. Study results and caveats: A later analysis linked a missense variant in DCLRE1C to the trimming of TCR beta V and J genes. Indistinguishable V segments, including TRBV6-2 and TRBV6-3, were excluded. Cytomegalovirus-associated TCR beta chains were listed, numbering 150 to 200. A later analysis found that most CMV-associated TCR beta chains appeared HLA-restricted.

PCR employed 60 Vbeta and 13 Jbeta primers. TCRdb's table, derived via immunoSEQ multiplex PCR, lists solely in-frame clones and lacks some. The sample has a few hundred thousand clones, approximately 80% seen once. Sequenced material: PBMCs. V is TRBV4-1 and J is TRBJ1-2; D uncertain. This clonotype was sampled from a man between 25 and 39 years old in good health and CMV-seronegative. The CDR3 coding sequence is TGCGCCAGCAGCCAAGTGAGGAGCCAGAACTATTATGGCTACACCTTC. It translates to CASSQVRSQNYYGYTF.